These 9 T cell receptor beta chains came from one sample sequenced in a study of blood T cell repertoires in COVID-19. The method was immunoSEQ multiplex PCR; TCRdb's version includes in-frame clones alone and lacks a portion of them. The sample lists about 160,000 clones; around four fifths were seen once. Sequenced: peripheral blood. These receptors were collected from a woman aged 80 or older with active or convalescent COVID-19.

This clone was recorded once. This CDR3 reads CASSQLWEGVYEQYF. CDR3 DNA: TGCGCCAGCAGCCAACTTTGGGAGGGGGTTTACGAGCAGTACTTC. V and J are TRBV4-3 and TRBJ2-7; possible D gene TRBD2, 7 bases. Germline V gene sequence: CDR1 LGHNA, CDR2 YSLEER. The CDR3 sequence is 15 residues long. Trimming removed 2 bases from V and 4 bases from J, with 15 bases in between.

The chain combines TRBV19 with TRBJ1-4; tentative D call: TRBD1 (6 bases). CDR1 is LNHDA, CDR2 SQIVND, per germline (reference sequence). The CDR3 loop spans 14 amino acids. Trimming stripped 6 bases from V and 8 bases from J, with 16 bases between. The CDR3 reads CASSSWGQEEKLFF. In nucleotides, the CDR3 is TGTGCCAGTAGCTCCTGGGGACAAGAAGAAAAACTGTTTTTT.

This clone was picked up a small number of times. The V call is TRBV7-2, the J call TRBJ2-6, with 8 bases that match TRBD2. Looked up from germline, CDR1 is SGHTA and CDR2 is FQGNSA. The CDR3 runs 19 residues. J lost 0 bases, V lost 1 base, and 8 bases had no gene match. In DNA form, the CDR3 reads TGTGCCAGCAGCTTAGAGCGGGGGCTTTCAGTCTCTGGGGCCAACGTCCTGACTTTC. Translating gives CASSLERGLSVSGANVLTF.

The rearrangement joins TRBV5-1 to TRBJ1-2; 8 bases agree with TRBD1. Germline CDR1 and CDR2: SGHRS and YFSETQ. Unmatched junction bases numbered 8, after V lost 0 bases and J lost 7 bases. The CDR3 loop spans 15 amino acids. The CDR3 here is CASSLEQGDFGGYTF. DNA for the CDR3: TGCGCCAGCAGCTTGGAACAGGGGGATTTCGGTGGCTACACCTTC.

This sequence joins TRBV2 and TRBJ2-1, with D tentatively TRBD1 (7 bases). The CDR3 is 13 residues long. Between the trimmed V and J ends, which lost 8 bases and 7 bases, there was a span of 15 bases. Per germline, CDR1 SNHLY and CDR2 FYNNEI. The chain's CDR3 is CASLWSGGNEQFF. DNA of the CDR3: TGTGCCAGCTTATGGTCAGGGGGGAATGAGCAGTTCTTC.

The chain recombines TRBV29-1 with TRBJ2-7, with a tentative D call TRBD2 (5 bases). Per the germline V gene, CDR1 is SQVTM and CDR2 is ANQGSEA. The CDR3 extends over 14 amino acids. V lost 3 bases to trimming and J lost 3 bases, with 15 bases between them. CDR3 sequence reads: CSVEVGREHYEQYF. DNA of the CDR3: TGCAGCGTTGAGGTGGGCCGGGAACACTACGAGCAGTACTTC.

The J gene is TRBJ2-1, the V gene TRBV18; D possibly corresponds to TRBD2 (7 bases). CDR3 length: 14 residues. The ends were cut back, 2 bases at V and 9 bases at J, with 14 bases in the middle. Germline V gives CDR1 KGHSH, CDR2 LQKENI. The CDR3 region is CASSPGQGGGEQFF. In nucleotides, the CDR3 is TGTGCCAGCTCACCAGGGCAGGGAGGGGGTGAGCAGTTCTTC. The full variable domain, its missing parts supplied by reference TRBV18 and TRBJ2-1, is NAGVMQNPRHLVRRRGQEARLRCSPMKGHSHVYWYRQLPEEGLKFMVYLQKENIIDESGMPKERFSAEFPKEGPSILRIQQVVRGDSAAYFCASSPGQGGGEQFFGPGTRLTVL.

The table lists this clone with a few counts. The rearrangement uses TRBV19 and TRBJ1-2; possible D gene TRBD1, 6 bases. The V end lost 6 bases, the J end lost 4 bases, and 12 bases lay between the germline ends. This CDR3 has 13 amino acids. Germline V lookup: CDR1 LNHDA, CDR2 SQIVND (reference sequence). The CDR3 is CASSRTALYGYTF. In DNA form, the CDR3 reads TGTGCCAGTAGCCGGACAGCTCTCTATGGCTACACCTTC.

V gene TRBV11-3 combines with J gene TRBJ2-3; 7 positions agree with TRBD2. This CDR3 has 15 amino acids. The germline V gene has CDR1 SGHNT and CDR2 YENEEA. The J segment lost 1 base and the V segment lost 0 bases, leaving 1 base of the junction unmatched. The chain's CDR3 is CASSLDRGGTDTQYF. The DNA for the CDR3 is TGTGCCAGCAGCTTAGATCGGGGGGGCACAGATACGCAGTATTTT.